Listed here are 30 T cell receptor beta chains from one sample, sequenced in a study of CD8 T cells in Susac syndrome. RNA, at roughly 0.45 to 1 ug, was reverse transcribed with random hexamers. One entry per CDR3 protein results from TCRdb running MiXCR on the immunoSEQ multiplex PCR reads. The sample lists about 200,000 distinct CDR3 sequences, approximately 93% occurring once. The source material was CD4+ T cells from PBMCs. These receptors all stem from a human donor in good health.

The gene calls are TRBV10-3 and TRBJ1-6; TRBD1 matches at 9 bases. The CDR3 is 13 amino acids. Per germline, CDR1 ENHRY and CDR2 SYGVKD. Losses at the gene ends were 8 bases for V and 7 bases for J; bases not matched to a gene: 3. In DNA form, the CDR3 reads TGTGCCATCGGACAGGGGTCGAATTCACCCCTCCACTTT. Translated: CAIGQGSNSPLHF.

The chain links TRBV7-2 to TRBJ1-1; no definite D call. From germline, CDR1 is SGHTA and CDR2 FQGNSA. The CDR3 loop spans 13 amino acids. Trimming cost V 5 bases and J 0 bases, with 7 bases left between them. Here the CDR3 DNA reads TGTGCCAGCAGCCCGTACATGAACACTGAAGCTTTCTTT. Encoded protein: CASSPYMNTEAFF. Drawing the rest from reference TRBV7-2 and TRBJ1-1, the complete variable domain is GAGVSQSPSNKVTEKGKDVELRCDPISGHTALYWYRQSLGQGLEFLIYFQGNSAPDKSGLPSDRFSAERTGGSVSTLTIQRTQQEDSAVYLCASSPYMNTEAFFGQGTRLTVV.

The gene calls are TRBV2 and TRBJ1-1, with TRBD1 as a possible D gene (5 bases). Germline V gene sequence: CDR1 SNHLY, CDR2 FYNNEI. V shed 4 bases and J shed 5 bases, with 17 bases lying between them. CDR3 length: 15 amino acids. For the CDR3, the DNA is TGTGCCAGCAGTGTTTCAGGGTCAGGTCAGACTGAAGCTTTCTTT. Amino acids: CASSVSGSGQTEAFF.

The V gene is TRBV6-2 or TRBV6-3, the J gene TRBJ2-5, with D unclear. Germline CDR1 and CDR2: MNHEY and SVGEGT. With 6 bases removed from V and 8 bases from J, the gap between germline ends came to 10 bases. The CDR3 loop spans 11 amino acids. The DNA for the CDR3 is TGTGCCAGCAGATCCCAAGGAACCCAGTACTTC. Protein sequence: CASRSQGTQYF.

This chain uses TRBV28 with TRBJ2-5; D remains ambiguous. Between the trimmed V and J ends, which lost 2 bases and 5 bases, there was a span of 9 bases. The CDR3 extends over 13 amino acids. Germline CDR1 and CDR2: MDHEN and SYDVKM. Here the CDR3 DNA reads TGTGCCAGCAGTTTACCCCTTCCCGAGACCCAGTACTTC. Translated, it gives CASSLPLPETQYF.

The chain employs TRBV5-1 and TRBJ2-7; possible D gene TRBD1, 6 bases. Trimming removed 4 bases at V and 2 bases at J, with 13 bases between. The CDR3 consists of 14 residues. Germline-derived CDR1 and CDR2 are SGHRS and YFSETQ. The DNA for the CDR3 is TGCGCCAGCAGCCTCTTGTCAGGGGCCTACGAGCAGTACGTC. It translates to CASSLLSGAYEQYV.

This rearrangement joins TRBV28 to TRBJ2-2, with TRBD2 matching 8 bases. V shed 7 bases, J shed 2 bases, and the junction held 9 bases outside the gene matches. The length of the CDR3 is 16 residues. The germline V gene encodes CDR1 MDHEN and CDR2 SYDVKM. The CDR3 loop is CASNFGGGTNTGELFF. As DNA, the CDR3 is TGTGCCAGCAACTTCGGGGGGGGGACCAACACCGGGGAGCTGTTTTTT. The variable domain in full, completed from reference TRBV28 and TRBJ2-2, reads DVKVTQSSRYLVKRTGEKVFLECVQDMDHENMFWYRQDPGLGLRLIYFSYDVKMKEKGDIPEGYSVSREKKERFSLILESASTNQTSMYLCASNFGGGTNTGELFFGEGSRLTVL.

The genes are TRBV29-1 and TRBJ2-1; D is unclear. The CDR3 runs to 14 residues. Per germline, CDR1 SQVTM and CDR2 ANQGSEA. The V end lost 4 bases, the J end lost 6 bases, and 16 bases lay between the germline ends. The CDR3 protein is CSVAAAGVVNEQFF. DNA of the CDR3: TGCAGCGTTGCGGCCGCCGGCGTGGTCAATGAGCAGTTCTTC.

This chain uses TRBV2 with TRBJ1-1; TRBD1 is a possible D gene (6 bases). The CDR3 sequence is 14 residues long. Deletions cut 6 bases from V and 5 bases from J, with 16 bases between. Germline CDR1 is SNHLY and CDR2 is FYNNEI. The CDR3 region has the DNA TGTGCCAGCAGCCACAGGGAAGCGCGTACTGAAGCTTTCTTT. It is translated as CASSHREARTEAFF.

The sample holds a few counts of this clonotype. CDR3 sequence: CACGGNRYEQYF. The CDR3 DNA reads as TGTGCCTGCGGGGGTAACAGGTACGAGCAGTACTTC. This rearrangement joins TRBV30 to TRBJ2-7; D is possibly TRBD2 (6 bases). V dropped 6 bases and J dropped 4 bases, with 13 bases sitting between them. CDR3 size: 12 residues. Germline loops: CDR1 GTSNPN, CDR2 SVGIG (reference sequence).

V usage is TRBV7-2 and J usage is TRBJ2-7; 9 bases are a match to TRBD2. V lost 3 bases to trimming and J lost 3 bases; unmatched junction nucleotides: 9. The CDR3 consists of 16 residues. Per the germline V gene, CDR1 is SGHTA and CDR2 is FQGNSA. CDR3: CASSFVPGAGGYEQYF. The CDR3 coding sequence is TGTGCCAGCAGCTTTGTCCCGGGAGCGGGAGGCTACGAGCAGTACTTC.

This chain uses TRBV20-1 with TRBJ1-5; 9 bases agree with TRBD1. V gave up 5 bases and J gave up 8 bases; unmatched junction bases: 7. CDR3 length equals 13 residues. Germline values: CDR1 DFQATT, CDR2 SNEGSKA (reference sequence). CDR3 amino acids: CSAPTGGGKPQHF. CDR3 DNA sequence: TGCAGTGCTCCTACAGGGGGCGGCAAGCCCCAGCATTTT.

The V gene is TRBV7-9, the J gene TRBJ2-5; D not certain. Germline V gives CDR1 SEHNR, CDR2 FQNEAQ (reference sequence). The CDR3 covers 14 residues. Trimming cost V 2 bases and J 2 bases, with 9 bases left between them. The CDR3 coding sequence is TGTGCCAGCAGCTTATTGGTCGAGCAAGAGACCCAGTACTTC. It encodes CASSLLVEQETQYF.

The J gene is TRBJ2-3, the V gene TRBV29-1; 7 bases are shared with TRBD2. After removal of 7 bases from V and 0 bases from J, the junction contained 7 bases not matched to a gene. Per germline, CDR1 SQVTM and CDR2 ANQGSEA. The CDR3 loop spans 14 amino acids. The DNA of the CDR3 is TGCAGCGGGGGAGGGCTATGGAGCACAGATACGCAGTATTTT. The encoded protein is CSGGGLWSTDTQYF.

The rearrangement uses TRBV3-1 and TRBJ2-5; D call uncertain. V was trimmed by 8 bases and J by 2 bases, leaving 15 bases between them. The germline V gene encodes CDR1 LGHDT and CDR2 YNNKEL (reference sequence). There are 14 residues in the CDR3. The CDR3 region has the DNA TGTGCCAGCGGAATATTGACAATTCAAGAGACCCAGTACTTC. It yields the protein CASGILTIQETQYF.

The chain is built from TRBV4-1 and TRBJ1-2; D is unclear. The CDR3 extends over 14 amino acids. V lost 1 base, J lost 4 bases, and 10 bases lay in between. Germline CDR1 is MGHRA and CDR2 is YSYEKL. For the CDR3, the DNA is TGCGCCAGCAGCCAAGGATGGGTCGGCTATGGCTACACCTTC. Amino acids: CASSQGWVGYGYTF.

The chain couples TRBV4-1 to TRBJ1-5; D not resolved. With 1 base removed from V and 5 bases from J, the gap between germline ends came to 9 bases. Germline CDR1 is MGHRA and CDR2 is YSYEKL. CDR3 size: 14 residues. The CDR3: CASSQAVIHQPQHF. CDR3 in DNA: TGCGCCAGCAGCCAAGCTGTAATCCATCAGCCCCAGCATTTT.

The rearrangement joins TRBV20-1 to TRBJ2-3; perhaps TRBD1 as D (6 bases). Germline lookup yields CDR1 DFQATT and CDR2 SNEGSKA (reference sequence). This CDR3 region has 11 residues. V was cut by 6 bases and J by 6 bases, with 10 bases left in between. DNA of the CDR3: TGCAGTGCAGGGGGTTGGGATACGCAGTATTTT. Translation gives CSAGGWDTQYF.

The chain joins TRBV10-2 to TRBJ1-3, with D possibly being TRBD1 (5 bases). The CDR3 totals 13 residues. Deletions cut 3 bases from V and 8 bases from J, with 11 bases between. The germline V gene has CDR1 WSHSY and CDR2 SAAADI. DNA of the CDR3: TGCGCCAGCAGTGACAGGGAGTGGGACACCATATATTTT. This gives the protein CASSDREWDTIYF.

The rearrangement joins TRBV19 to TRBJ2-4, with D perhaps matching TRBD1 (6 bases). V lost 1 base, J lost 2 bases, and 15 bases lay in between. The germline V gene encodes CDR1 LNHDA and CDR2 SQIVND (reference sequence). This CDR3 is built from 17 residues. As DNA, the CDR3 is TGTGCCAGTAGTATAGTCGGGACAACGGAGACCAAAAACATTCAGTACTTC. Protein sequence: CASSIVGTTETKNIQYF.

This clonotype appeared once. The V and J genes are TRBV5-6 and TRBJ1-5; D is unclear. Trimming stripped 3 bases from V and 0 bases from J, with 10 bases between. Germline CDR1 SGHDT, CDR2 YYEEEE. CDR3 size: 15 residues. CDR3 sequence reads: CASSYGRISNQPQHF. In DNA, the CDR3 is TGTGCCAGCAGCTACGGACGTATTAGCAATCAGCCCCAGCATTTT.

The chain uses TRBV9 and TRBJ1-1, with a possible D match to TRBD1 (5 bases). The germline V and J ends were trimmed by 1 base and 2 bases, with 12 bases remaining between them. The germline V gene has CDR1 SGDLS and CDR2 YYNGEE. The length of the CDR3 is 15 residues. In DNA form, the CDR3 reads TGTGCCAGCAGCGTAAGTTGGGGGAGAAACACTGAAGCTTTCTTT. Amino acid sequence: CASSVSWGRNTEAFF.

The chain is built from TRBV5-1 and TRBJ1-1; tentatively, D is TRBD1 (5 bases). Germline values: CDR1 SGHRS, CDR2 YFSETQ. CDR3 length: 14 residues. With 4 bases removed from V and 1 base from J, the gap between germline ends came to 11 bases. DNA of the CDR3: TGCGCCAGCAGCCTTTCGACAGCGAACACTGAAGCTTTCTTT. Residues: CASSLSTANTEAFF.

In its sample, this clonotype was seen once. In DNA form, the CDR3 reads TGTGCCAGCAGTTCGTCGGGGGCACCCTACGAGCAGTACGTC. The encoded protein is CASSSSGAPYEQYV. The rearrangement links TRBV27 to TRBJ2-7; D could derive from TRBD1 or TRBD2 (6 bases each). In germline, CDR1 is MNHEY, CDR2 SMNVEV (reference sequence). V gave up 4 bases and J gave up 2 bases, with 12 bases separating them. The CDR3 is 14 amino acids.

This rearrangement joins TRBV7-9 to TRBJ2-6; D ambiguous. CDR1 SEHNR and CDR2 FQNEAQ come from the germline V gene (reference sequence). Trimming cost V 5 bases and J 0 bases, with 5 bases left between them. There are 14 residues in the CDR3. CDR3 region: CASSDNSGANVLTF. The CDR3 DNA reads TGTGCCAGCAGCGACAACTCTGGGGCCAACGTCCTGACTTTC.

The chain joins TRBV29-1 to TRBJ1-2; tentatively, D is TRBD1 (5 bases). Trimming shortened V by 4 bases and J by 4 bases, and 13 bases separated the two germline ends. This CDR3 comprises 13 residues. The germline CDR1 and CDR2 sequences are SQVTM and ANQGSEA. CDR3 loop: CSVASGGFYGYTF. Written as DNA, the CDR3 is TGCAGCGTTGCTTCGGGGGGATTCTATGGCTACACCTTC.

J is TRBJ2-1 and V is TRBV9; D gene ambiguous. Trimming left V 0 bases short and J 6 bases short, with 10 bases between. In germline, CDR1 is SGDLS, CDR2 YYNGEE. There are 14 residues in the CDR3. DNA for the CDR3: TGTGCCAGCAGCGTAGGAGGTACGGGCAATGAGCAGTTCTTC. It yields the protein CASSVGGTGNEQFF.

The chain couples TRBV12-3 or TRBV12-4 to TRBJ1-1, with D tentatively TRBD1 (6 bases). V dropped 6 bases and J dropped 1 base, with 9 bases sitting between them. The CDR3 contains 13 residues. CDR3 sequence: CASRGQSNTEAFF. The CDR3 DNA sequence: TGTGCCAGCAGGGGACAATCGAACACTGAAGCTTTCTTT.

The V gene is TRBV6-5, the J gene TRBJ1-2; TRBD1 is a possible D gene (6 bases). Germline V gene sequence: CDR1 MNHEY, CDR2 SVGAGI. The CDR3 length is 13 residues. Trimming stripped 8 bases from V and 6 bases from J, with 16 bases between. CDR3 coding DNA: TGTGCCAGCCTAAACCCAACAGGGAATGGCTACACCTTC. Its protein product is CASLNPTGNGYTF.

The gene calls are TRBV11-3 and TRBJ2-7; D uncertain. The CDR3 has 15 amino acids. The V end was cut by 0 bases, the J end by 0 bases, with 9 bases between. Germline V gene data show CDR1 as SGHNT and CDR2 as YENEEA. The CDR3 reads CASSLDRRFSYEQYV. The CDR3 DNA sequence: TGTGCCAGCAGCTTAGATCGCCGTTTCTCCTACGAGCAGTACGTC.